This entry describes one T cell receptor beta chain. The sample comes from a study of blood T cell repertoires in COVID-19. Authors' data handling: Amplification of reference gene primers provided the estimated nucleated cell counts. Assay: immunoSEQ multiplex PCR; the TCRdb copy retains only in-frame clones and omits some. That table furnishes V, J and clone size, whereas the DNA furnished D and trimming. The top ten hold roughly 2.5% of the sample, which has approximately 220,000 clones, about 88% seen once. The CDR3 has 15 amino acids. CDR1 is ENHRY, CDR2 SYGVKD, per germline. The ends lost 2 bases at V and 7 bases at J; junction bases unmatched: 5.

Sequencing input: PBMCs or T cells enriched from blood (not recorded which). The clonotype comes from a woman aged 30 to 39 who had recovered from COVID-19. This chain uses TRBV10-3 with TRBJ2-2; 9 bases are a match to TRBD1. The CDR3 DNA is TGTGCCATCAGTGAGAGGGACAGGGAAGGCGGGGAGCTGTTTTTT. This encodes CAISERDREGGELFF.